These T cell receptor beta chains were read from a single sample in a study of CD8 T cells in Susac syndrome. In TCRdb, the immunoSEQ multiplex PCR reads were re-called with MiXCR into one record per CDR3 protein. The data contain some 170,000 distinct CDR3 sequences, 94% of them singletons. Sequenced sample: CD4+ T cells from PBMCs. These receptors all come from a human donor with multiple sclerosis. CDR3s include the opening cysteine and the closing phenylalanine or tryptophan. Each record gives: J gene, clone size, D gene, V gene, CDR3 DNA, CDR3 protein. D genes are given only for firm matches. For some rows the clone size is stated as once, few or many, or as a class when expanded; others skip it.

>TRBJ1-1|.|.|TRBV6-2/TRBV6-3
TGTGCCAGCACAATCACCCTGAACACTGAAGCTTTCTTT
CASTITLNTEAFF
>TRBJ1-5|.|TRBD1|TRBV9
TGTGCCAGCAGCGGTACAGGGACAGGTCAGCCCCAGCATTTT
CASSGTGTGQPQHF
>TRBJ1-2|.|TRBD1|TRBV28
TGTGCCAGCACAGGGGACAGGCCCTATGGCTACACCTTC
CASTGDRPYGYTF
>TRBJ1-5|.|TRBD1|TRBV4-3
TGCGCCAGCAGCCAGGAGACAGGGCGGGCTCAGCCCCAGCATTTT
CASSQETGRAQPQHF
>TRBJ1-1|.|.|TRBV7-2
TGTGCCAGCAGCTTTTGGGACCCGCTTTCTGAAGCTTTCTTT
CASSFWDPLSEAFF
>TRBJ2-5|few|.|TRBV7-2
TGTGCCAGCAGCTTGGTGGAGACCCAGTACTTC
CASSLVETQYF
>TRBJ2-1|.|TRBD2|TRBV4-1
TGCGCCAGCAGCCAGCCGACTAGCGGGAACAATGAGCAGTTCTTC
CASSQPTSGNNEQFF
>TRBJ2-2|.|.|TRBV30
TGTGCCTGGAGGGCTTCGAACACCGGGGAGCTGTTTTTT
CAWRASNTGELFF
>TRBJ1-5|.|.|TRBV27
TGTGCCAGCAGTGGGAGAAATGGGATTCAGCCCCAGCATTTT
CASSGRNGIQPQHF
>TRBJ2-3|once|.|TRBV30
TGTGCCTGGAGTGAGACAGCAAATACGCAGTATTTT
CAWSETANTQYF
>TRBJ2-5|.|.|TRBV4-3
TGCGCCAGCAGCCAAGTCGGGGGCTCGGAGACCCAGTACTTC
CASSQVGGSETQYF
>TRBJ2-7|.|.|TRBV6-5
TGTGCCAGCAGTTACCTGCGGGGGACAGCTATCTACGAGCAGTACTTC
CASSYLRGTAIYEQYF
>TRBJ2-2|.|TRBD2|TRBV6-1
TGTGCCAGCAGCCCGCTAGCGGGAGGACCCAACACCGGGGAGCTGTTTTTT
CASSPLAGGPNTGELFF
>TRBJ2-7|.|.|TRBV5-1
TGCGCCAGCAGCTTGGGGCCTGGAGCCTACGAGCAGTACTTC
CASSLGPGAYEQYF
>TRBJ2-7|.|.|TRBV20-1
TGCAGTGCTAGATCAGGGGGGTACGAGCAGTACTTC
CSARSGGYEQYF
>TRBJ1-2|.|.|TRBV3-1
TGTGCCAGCAGCCAAGATGGTGTGGGGAGAAACGCCTTC
CASSQDGVGRNAF
>TRBJ1-1|.|.|TRBV5-6
TGTGCCACCCAGCTTGGAAAGCTGAACACTGAAGCTTTCTTT
CATQLGKLNTEAFF
>TRBJ1-2|.|TRBD1|TRBV20-1
TGCAGTGCTAGACACCTCCTTCGACAGGGGGCCGACTATGGCTACACCTTC
CSARHLLRQGADYGYTF
>TRBJ2-2|.|.|TRBV12-3/TRBV12-4
TGTGCCAGCAGGGAGGGGGGGAGTGGCACCGGGGAGCTGTTTTTT
CASREGGSGTGELFF
>TRBJ2-5|.|.|TRBV10-3
TGTGCCATCCTGGACTCCCTCCGAGAGACCCAGTACTTC
CAILDSLRETQYF
>TRBJ2-1|.|TRBD2|TRBV20-1
TGCAGTGCTTTCCGGGGAGGGACTAGCGGGAGTAATGAGCAGTTCTTC
CSAFRGGTSGSNEQFF
>TRBJ1-1|once|.|TRBV21-1
TGTGCCAGCAGCAAAGCGCTTTACAGGCTAATGAACACTGAAGCTTTCTTT
CASSKALYRLMNTEAFF
>TRBJ2-3|.|.|TRBV6-6
TGTGCCAGCAGTTACTTTTTCACAGATACGCAGTATTTT
CASSYFFTDTQYF
>TRBJ2-3|.|.|TRBV6-2/TRBV6-3
TGTGCCAGCAGTTACAGAGGGGATACGCAGTATTTT
CASSYRGDTQYF